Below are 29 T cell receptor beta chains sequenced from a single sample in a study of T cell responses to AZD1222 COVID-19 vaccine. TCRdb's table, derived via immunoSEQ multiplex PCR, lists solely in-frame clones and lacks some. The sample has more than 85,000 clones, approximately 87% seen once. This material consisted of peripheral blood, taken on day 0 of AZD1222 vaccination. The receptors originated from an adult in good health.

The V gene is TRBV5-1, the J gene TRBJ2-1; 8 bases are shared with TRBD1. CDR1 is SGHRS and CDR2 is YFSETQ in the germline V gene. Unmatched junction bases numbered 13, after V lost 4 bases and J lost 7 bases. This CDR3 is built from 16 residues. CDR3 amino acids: CASSEGQGGGWNEQFF. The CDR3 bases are TGCGCCAGCAGCGAAGGACAGGGTGGAGGGTGGAATGAGCAGTTCTTC.

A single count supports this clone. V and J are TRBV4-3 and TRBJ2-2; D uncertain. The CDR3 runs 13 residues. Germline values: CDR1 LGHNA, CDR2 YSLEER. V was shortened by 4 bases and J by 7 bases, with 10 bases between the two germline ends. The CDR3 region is CASSRGQSGELFF. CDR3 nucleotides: TGCGCCAGCAGCCGGGGTCAGAGCGGGGAGCTGTTTTTT.

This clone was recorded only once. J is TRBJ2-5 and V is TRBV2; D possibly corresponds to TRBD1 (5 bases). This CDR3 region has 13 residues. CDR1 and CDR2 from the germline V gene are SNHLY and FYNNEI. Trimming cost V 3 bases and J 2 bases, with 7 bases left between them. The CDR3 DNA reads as TGTGCCAGCAGTGACGACAGACAAGAGACCCAGTACTTC. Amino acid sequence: CASSDDRQETQYF.

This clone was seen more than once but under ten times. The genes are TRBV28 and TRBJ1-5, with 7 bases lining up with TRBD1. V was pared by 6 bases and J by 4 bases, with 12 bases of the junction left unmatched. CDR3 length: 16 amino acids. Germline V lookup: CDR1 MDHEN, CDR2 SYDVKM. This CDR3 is CASRGPGQFLNQPQHF. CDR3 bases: TGTGCCAGCAGGGGCCCGGGACAGTTCTTAAATCAGCCCCAGCATTTT.

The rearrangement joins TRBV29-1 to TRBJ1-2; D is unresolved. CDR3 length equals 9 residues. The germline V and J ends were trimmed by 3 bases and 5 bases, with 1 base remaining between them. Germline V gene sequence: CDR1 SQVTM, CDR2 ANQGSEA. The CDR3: CSVEYGYTF. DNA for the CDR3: TGCAGCGTTGAGTATGGCTACACCTTC.

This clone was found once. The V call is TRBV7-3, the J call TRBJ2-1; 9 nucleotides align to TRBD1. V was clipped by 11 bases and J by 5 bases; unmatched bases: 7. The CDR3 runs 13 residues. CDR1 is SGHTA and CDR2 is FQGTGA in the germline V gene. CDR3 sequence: CASSDRGNNEQFF. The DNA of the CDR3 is TGTGCCTCATCGGACAGGGGCAACAATGAGCAGTTCTTC.

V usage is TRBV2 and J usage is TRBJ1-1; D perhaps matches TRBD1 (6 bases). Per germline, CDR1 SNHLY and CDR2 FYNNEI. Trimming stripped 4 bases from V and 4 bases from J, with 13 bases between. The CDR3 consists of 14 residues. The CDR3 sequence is CASSVYRVVTEAFF. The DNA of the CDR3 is TGTGCCAGCAGTGTTTACAGGGTGGTCACTGAAGCTTTCTTT.

CDR3 in amino acids: CSVGEGGFEKLFF. The CDR3, as DNA: TGCAGCGTTGGGGAGGGCGGGTTTGAAAAACTGTTTTTT. The chain uses TRBV29-1 and TRBJ1-4; D remains unclear. Germline values: CDR1 SQVTM, CDR2 ANQGSEA. This CDR3 is 13 amino acids long. The V and J ends lost 4 bases and 7 bases respectively, with 13 bases between them. Looking up the rest from reference TRBV29-1 and TRBJ1-4 gives the full variable domain: SAVISQKPSRDICQRGTSLTIQCQVDSQVTMMFWYRQQPGQSLTLIATANQGSEATYESGFVIDKFPISRPNLTFSTLTVSNMSPEDSSIYLCSVGEGGFEKLFFGSGTQLSVL.

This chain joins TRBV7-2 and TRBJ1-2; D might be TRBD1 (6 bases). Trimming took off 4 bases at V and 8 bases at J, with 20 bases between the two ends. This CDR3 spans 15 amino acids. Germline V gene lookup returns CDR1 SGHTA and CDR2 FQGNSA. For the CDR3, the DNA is TGTGCCAGCAGCTCGACCTTACAGGGAGGACGGGGCTACACCTTC. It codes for CASSSTLQGGRGYTF.

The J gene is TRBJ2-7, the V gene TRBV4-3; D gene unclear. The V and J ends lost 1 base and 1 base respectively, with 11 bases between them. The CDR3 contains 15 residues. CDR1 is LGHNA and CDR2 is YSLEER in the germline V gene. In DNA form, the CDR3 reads TGCGCCAGCAGCCAAGGGAGTCTGGGGTCCTACGAGCAGTACTTC. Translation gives CASSQGSLGSYEQYF.

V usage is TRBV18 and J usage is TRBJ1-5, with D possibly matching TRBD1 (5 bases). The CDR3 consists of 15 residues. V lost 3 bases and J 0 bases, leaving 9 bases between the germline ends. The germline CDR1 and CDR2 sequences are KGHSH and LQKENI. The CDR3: CASSPETASNQPQHF. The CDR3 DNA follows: TGTGCCAGCTCACCGGAGACAGCTAGCAATCAGCCCCAGCATTTT.

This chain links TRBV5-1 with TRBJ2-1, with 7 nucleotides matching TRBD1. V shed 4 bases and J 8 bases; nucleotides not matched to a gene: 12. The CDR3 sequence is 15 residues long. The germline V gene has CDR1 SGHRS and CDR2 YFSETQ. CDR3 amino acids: CASSPPGQRFHEQFF. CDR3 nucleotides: TGCGCCAGCAGCCCCCCGGGACAGCGATTTCATGAGCAGTTCTTC.

The CDR3, as DNA: TGTGCCAGCAGTCCCGTGGGGCCCCTGAATCAGCCCCAGCATTTT. Its protein is CASSPVGPLNQPQHF. The chain couples TRBV7-2 to TRBJ1-5; D is perhaps TRBD1 (5 bases). This CDR3 has 15 residues. Germline CDR1 and CDR2: SGHTA and FQGNSA. Trimming took 6 bases from V and 4 from J, leaving 16 bases between them.

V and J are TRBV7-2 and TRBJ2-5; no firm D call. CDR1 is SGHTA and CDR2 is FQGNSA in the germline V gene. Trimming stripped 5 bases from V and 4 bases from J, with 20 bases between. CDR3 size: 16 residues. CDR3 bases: TGTGCCAGCAGCCCTTCGCGAGACCCCGCGAGAGAGACCCAGTACTTC. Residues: CASSPSRDPARETQYF.

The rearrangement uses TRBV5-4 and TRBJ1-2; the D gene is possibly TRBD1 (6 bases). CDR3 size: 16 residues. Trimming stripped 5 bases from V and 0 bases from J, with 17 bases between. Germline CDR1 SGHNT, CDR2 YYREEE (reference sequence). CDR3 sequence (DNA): TGTGCCAGCAGGACCGGGGGGGGCAGTACTAACTATGGCTACACCTTC. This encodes CASRTGGGSTNYGYTF.

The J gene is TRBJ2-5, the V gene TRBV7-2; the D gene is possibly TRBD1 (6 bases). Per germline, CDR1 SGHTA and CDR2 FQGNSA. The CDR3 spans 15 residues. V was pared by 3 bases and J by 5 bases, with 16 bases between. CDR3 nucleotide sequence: TGTGCCAGCAGCTTTCTGGGGGCCGAGGCTGAGACCCAGTACTTC. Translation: CASSFLGAEAETQYF.

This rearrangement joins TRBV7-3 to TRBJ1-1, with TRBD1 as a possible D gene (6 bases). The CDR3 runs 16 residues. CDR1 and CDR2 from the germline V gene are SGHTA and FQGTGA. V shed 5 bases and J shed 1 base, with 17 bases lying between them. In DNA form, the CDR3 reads TGTGCCAGCAGCCCAGCCCCGACAGGCCCGAACACTGAAGCTTTCTTT. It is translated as CASSPAPTGPNTEAFF.

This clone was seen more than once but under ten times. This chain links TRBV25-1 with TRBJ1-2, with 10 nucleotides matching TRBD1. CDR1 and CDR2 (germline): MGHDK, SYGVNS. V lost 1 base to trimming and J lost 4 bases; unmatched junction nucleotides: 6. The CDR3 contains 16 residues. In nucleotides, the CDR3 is TGTGCCAGCAGTGAATCGGGGACAGGGGAAAGCTATGGCTACACCTTC. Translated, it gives CASSESGTGESYGYTF.

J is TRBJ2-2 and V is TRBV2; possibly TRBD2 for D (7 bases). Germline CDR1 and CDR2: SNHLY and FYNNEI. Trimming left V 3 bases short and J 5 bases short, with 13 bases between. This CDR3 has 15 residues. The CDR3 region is CASSEDSGATGELFF. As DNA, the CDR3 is TGTGCCAGCAGTGAGGACAGCGGGGCAACCGGGGAGCTGTTTTTT.

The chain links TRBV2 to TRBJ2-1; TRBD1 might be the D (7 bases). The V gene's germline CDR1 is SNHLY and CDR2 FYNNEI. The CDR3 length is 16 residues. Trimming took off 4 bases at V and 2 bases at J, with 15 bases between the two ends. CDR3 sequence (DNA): TGTGCCAGCAGTGCGACAGGGCGGGGAACCTACAATGAGCAGTTCTTC. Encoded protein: CASSATGRGTYNEQFF.

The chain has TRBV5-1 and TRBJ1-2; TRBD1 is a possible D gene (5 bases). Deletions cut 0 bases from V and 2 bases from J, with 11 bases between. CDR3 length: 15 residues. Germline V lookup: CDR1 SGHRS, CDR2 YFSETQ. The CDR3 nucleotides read TGCGCCAGCAGCTTGGTTCCAGGGATAAACTATGGCTACACCTTC. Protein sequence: CASSLVPGINYGYTF.

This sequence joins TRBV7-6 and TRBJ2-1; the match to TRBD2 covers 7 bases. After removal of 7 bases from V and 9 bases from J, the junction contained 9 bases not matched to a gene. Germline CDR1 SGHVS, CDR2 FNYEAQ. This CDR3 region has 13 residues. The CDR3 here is CASTRTSVSEQFF. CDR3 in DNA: TGTGCCAGCACCCGGACTAGTGTTAGTGAGCAGTTCTTC.

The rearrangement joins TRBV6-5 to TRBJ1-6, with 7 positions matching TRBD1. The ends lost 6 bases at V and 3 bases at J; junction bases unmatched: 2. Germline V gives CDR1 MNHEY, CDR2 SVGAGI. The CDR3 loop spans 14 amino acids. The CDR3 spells CASRDRVYNSPLHF. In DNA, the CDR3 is TGTGCCAGCAGAGACAGGGTCTATAATTCACCCCTCCACTTT.

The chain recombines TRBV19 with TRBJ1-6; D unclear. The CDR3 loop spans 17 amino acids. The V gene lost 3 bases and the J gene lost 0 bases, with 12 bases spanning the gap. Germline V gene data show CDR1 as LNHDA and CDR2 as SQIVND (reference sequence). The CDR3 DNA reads TGTGCCAGTAGTATTTTATACTCGAGCTCCTATAATTCACCCCTCCACTTT. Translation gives CASSILYSSSYNSPLHF.

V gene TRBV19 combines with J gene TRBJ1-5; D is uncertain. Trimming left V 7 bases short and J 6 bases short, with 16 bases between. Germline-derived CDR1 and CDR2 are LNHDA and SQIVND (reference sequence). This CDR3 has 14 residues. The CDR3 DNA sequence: TGTGCCAGTACTAAAGGACTAGATTTTCAGCCCCAGCATTTT. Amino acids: CASTKGLDFQPQHF.

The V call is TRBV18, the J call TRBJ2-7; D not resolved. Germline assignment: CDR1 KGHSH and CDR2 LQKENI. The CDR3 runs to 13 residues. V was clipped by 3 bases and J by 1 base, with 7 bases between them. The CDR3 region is CASSPYLSYEQYF. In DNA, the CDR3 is TGTGCCAGCTCACCGTACTTATCCTACGAGCAGTACTTC.

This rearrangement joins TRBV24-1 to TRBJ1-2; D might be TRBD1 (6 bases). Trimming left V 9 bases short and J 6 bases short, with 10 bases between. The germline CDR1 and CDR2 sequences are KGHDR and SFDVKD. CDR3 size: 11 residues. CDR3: CATGGGNGYTF. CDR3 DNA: TGTGCCACCGGAGGGGGTAATGGCTACACCTTC.

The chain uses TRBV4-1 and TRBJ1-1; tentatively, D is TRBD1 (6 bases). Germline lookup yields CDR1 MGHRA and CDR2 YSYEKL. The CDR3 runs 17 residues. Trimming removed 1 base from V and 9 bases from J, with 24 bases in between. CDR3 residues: CASSQAGQGFTVNKAFF. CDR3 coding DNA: TGCGCCAGCAGCCAAGCTGGGCAGGGGTTCACCGTCAATAAAGCTTTCTTT.

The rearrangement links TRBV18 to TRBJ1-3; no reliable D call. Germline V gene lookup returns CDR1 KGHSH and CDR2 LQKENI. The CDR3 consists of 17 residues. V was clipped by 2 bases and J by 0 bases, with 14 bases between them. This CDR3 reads CASSPILSQDSGNTIYF. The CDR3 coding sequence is TGTGCCAGCTCACCAATTTTATCGCAGGACTCTGGAAACACCATATATTTT.